This T cell receptor (beta chain) was retrieved from a study of blood T cells in healthy people across ages. Donors ranged from roughly 6 to 100 years old and were healthy Caucasians in Russia. This clonotype was counted only a few times. The antigen is unknown. Study-level findings and limits: Naive CD4+ cell counts and diversity both ran higher in long-lived than in aged donors.

V was pared by 10 bases and J by 3 bases, with 15 bases between. This CDR3 has 13 amino acids. CDR1 is LNHDA and CDR2 is SQIVND in the germline V gene (reference sequence). Combining a sample-barcoded 5' primer with a J-beta primer mix, a second PCR ran for roughly 7 to 12 cycles. TCRdb itself ran the 5' RACE reads through MiXCR, one entry per CDR3 protein. The sample consists of over a million distinct CDR3 sequences, around 27% of them appearing once. These sequences were also reported in another study, on T cells of mothers and their children. That work states: Mothers yielded over 8 million CDR3 reads, children some 2.8 million each.

V is TRBV19 and J is TRBJ2-5; D possibly uses TRBD1 or TRBD2 (5 bases each). This TCR was sampled from a girl aged 2 to 9 in good health. The sequenced material came from blood. For the CDR3, the DNA is TGTGCCACGAGGGGCCCGGCCGAAGAGACCCAGTACTTC. It yields the protein CATRGPAEETQYF. Together with reference TRBV19 and TRBJ2-5, the CDR3 gives the full variable domain: DGGITQSPKYLFRKEGQNVTLSCEQNLNHDAMYWYRQDPGQGLRLIYYSQIVNDFQKGDIAEGYSVSREKKESFPLTVTSAQKNPTAFYLCATRGPAEETQYFGPGTRLLVL.